The rows below give T cell receptor beta chains drawn from one sample of a study of blood T cell repertoires in COVID-19. TCRdb keeps only in-frame clones here, not all; method: immunoSEQ multiplex PCR. The table includes roughly 95,000 clones, approximately 80% detected once. Sequencing was performed on peripheral blood. These receptors were collected from a man in his fifties or sixties with acute or convalescent COVID-19. Each CDR3 is given with its conserved first and last residue. Each record gives: D gene, J gene, V gene, clone size, CDR3 protein. D genes are given only for firm matches. Only part of the rows carry a size: once, few, many, or a class if the clone is expanded.

TRBD1 TRBJ1-3 TRBV7-9 . CASSSRGPSGNTIYF
. TRBJ1-1 TRBV6-5 . CASSPYVRAEAFF
TRBD1 TRBJ2-1 TRBV5-1 . CASSLGQGYNEQFF
. TRBJ1-1 TRBV18 . CASSGDTTEAFF
TRBD2 TRBJ2-2 TRBV6-2/TRBV6-3 . CASSLPRGGPNTGELFF
. TRBJ1-2 TRBV30 once CAWSVQSGPREGYTF
. TRBJ2-7 TRBV10-1 . CASSNGQLPYEQYF
TRBD1 TRBJ1-2 TRBV6-5 . CASRQGDRGYTF
TRBD1 TRBJ1-2 TRBV11-2 . CASSQPTGGSYGYTF
TRBD1 TRBJ2-1 TRBV7-8 . CASSSTGSYEQFF
. TRBJ2-4 TRBV18 . CASSPSGFDIQYF
. TRBJ1-2 TRBV24-1 . CATSGATDLGYTF
TRBD1 TRBJ2-5 TRBV29-1 . CSVGDSQETQYF
. TRBJ2-3 TRBV12-5 . CASGSSPTASTDTQYF